What follows are 31 T cell receptor beta chains derived from one specimen sequenced in a study of OX40 agonist ivuxolimab in advanced cancers. Here immunoSEQ multiplex PCR was the method, and the copy in TCRdb shows in-frame clones only, minus some. The table lists some 94,000 clones, 92% of them singletons. Sequencing was performed on CD4+ or CD8+ T cells sorted from blood, taken in a trial of the OX40 agonist ivuxolimab. All receptors derive from an adult with an advanced solid tumor such as melanoma, head and neck, liver or kidney cancer.

This clone is judged medium-sized (0.01 to 0.1%). The V call is TRBV5-5, the J call TRBJ1-2; possible D gene TRBD1, 6 bases. Trimming cost V 4 bases and J 6 bases, with 10 bases left between them. The CDR3 is 12 amino acids. Per the germline V gene, CDR1 is SGHKS and CDR2 is YYEKEE (reference sequence). As DNA, the CDR3 is TGTGCCAGCAGCCTAGGGACACATGGCTACACCTTC. This sequence encodes CASSLGTHGYTF.

J is TRBJ1-4 and V is TRBV5-6; the D gene is possibly TRBD1 (6 bases). Trimming stripped 4 bases from V and 8 bases from J, with 18 bases between. The CDR3 sequence is 15 residues long. CDR1 and CDR2 (germline): SGHDT, YYEEEE. The CDR3 is CASSESGGLREKLFF. CDR3 coding DNA: TGTGCCAGCAGCGAGAGCGGGGGCTTACGAGAAAAACTGTTTTTT.

J is TRBJ1-1 and V is TRBV13; TRBD1 agrees at 7 bases. The CDR3 contains 14 residues. Germline V gene sequence: CDR1 PRHDT, CDR2 FYEKMQ (reference sequence). V dropped 0 bases and J dropped 4; count of bases not matched to a gene: 2. The CDR3 reads CASSLGTGSTEAFF. The CDR3 nucleotides read TGTGCCAGCAGCTTAGGGACAGGGTCCACTGAAGCTTTCTTT.

This chain uses TRBV7-9 with TRBJ2-2, with D uncertain. The ends were cut back, 0 bases at V and 5 bases at J, with 7 bases in the middle. The CDR3 totals 14 residues. Germline V gene data show CDR1 as SEHNR and CDR2 as FQNEAQ (reference sequence). The CDR3 DNA reads TGTGCCAGCAGCTTAGCGTGGGGAACCGGGGAGCTGTTTTTT. Amino acid sequence: CASSLAWGTGELFF. Supplemented by reference TRBV7-9 and TRBJ2-2, the full variable domain reads DTGVSQNPRHKITKRGQNVTFRCDPISEHNRLYWYRQTLGQGPEFLTYFQNEAQLEKSRLLSDRFSAERPKGSFSTLEIQRTEQGDSAMYLCASSLAWGTGELFFGEGSRLTVL.

The chain combines TRBV9 with TRBJ2-2; D ambiguous. Trimming took off 0 bases at V and 1 base at J, with 7 bases between the two ends. Germline V gene lookup returns CDR1 SGDLS and CDR2 YYNGEE. The CDR3 runs to 15 residues. The CDR3 sequence is CASSVVGRNTGELFF. The DNA of the CDR3 is TGTGCCAGCAGCGTAGTTGGAAGGAACACCGGGGAGCTGTTTTTT. The complete variable domain, with remaining parts taken from reference TRBV9 and TRBJ2-2, reads DSGVTQTPKHLITATGQRVTLRCSPRSGDLSVYWYQQSLDQGLQFLIQYYNGEERAKGNILERFSAQQFPDLHSELNLSSLELGDSALYFCASSVVGRNTGELFFGEGSRLTVL.

This clone came up once. The chain is built from TRBV5-5 and TRBJ2-2, with 8 bases lining up with TRBD1. Trimming took 4 bases from V and 5 from J; bases not matched to a gene: 1. Germline-derived CDR1 and CDR2 are SGHKS and YYEKEE (reference sequence). This CDR3 region has 13 residues. The DNA for the CDR3 is TGTGCCAGCAGCAGACAGGGGACCGGGGAGCTGTTTTTT. This codes for CASSRQGTGELFF.

The chain has TRBV9 and TRBJ2-1; D not certain. Germline V lookup: CDR1 SGDLS, CDR2 YYNGEE. Trimming removed 0 bases from V and 2 bases from J, with 9 bases in between. This CDR3 is built from 15 residues. The CDR3 region is CASSVDGSPYNEQFF. The CDR3 nucleotides are TGTGCCAGCAGCGTAGACGGATCCCCCTACAATGAGCAGTTCTTC.

This rearrangement joins TRBV21-1 to TRBJ2-5; TRBD1, as called in the table, went unchecked against the DNA. TRBV21-1 is marked as a pseudogene. There are 15 residues in the CDR3. CDR3 nucleotide sequence: TGTGCCAGCAGCAAACGGGACAGGGGGCAGGAGACCCAGTACTTC. Its translation: CASSKRDRGQETQYF.

This chain connects TRBV6-6 to TRBJ2-3, with 7 bases identical to TRBD2. CDR1 and CDR2 (germline): MNHNY, SVGAGI (reference sequence). The CDR3 has 15 residues. Germline trimming cut 1 base from V and 2 bases from J; bases unmatched to any gene: 3. CDR3 protein: CASSYWDYDTDTQYF. In DNA form, the CDR3 reads TGTGCCAGCAGTTACTGGGACTACGACACAGATACGCAGTATTTT.

This chain joins TRBV6-5 and TRBJ2-1; D possibly corresponds to TRBD1 (5 bases). The V and J ends lost 2 bases and 0 bases respectively, with 5 bases between them. The CDR3 is 14 amino acids. Germline loops: CDR1 MNHEY, CDR2 SVGAGI. Here the CDR3 reads CASSYDSSYNEQFF. CDR3 in DNA: TGTGCCAGCAGTTACGACAGCTCCTACAATGAGCAGTTCTTC.

DNA for the CDR3: TGCAGCGTTGGCCCCAGGGGAGAGTACCAAGAGACCCAGTACTTC. It specifies CSVGPRGEYQETQYF. The V call is TRBV29-1, the J call TRBJ2-5, with D tentatively TRBD1 (6 bases). Germline lookup yields CDR1 SQVTM and CDR2 ANQGSEA. V lost 4 bases and J lost 0, with 15 bases in between. The CDR3 length is 15 residues.

The chain recombines TRBV29-1 with TRBJ1-1; D uncertain. The V end lost 7 bases, the J end lost 0 bases, and 15 bases lay between the germline ends. Per germline, CDR1 SQVTM and CDR2 ANQGSEA. The CDR3 covers 14 residues. CDR3 protein: CSALPPSVNTEAFF. CDR3 nucleotide sequence: TGCAGCGCGCTACCTCCGTCGGTGAACACTGAAGCTTTCTTT.

The chain combines TRBV9 with TRBJ2-1; TRBD2 aligns across 9 bases. Trimming removed 4 bases from V and 5 bases from J; junction bases left unmatched: 10. The CDR3 runs to 16 residues. CDR1 and CDR2 (germline): SGDLS, YYNGEE. CDR3 protein: CASSLTGAGGHNEQFF. The DNA for the CDR3 is TGTGCCAGCAGCCTGACCGGTGCGGGGGGGCACAATGAGCAGTTCTTC.

V gene TRBV6-1 combines with J gene TRBJ1-6; no clear D gene. Germline V gives CDR1 MNHNS, CDR2 SASEGT. The CDR3 consists of 13 residues. Between the trimmed V and J ends, which lost 5 bases and 10 bases, there was a span of 12 bases. CDR3 region: CASSTGVGSPLHF. CDR3 in DNA: TGTGCCAGCAGTACTGGGGTTGGCTCACCCCTCCACTTT.

The chain combines TRBV6-1 with TRBJ1-5; a possible D gene is TRBD1 (6 bases). CDR3 length: 14 amino acids. Germline V gene data show CDR1 as MNHNS and CDR2 as SASEGT. V shed 8 bases and J shed 6 bases, with 17 bases lying between them. The CDR3 protein is CASAIAGVGQPQHF. The CDR3 coding sequence is TGTGCCAGCGCTATCGCAGGGGTCGGTCAGCCCCAGCATTTT.

This clone was observed once. This chain joins TRBV11-2 and TRBJ1-4, with TRBD1 matching 7 bases. The trim removed 5 bases at V and 0 bases at J, leaving 6 bases unmatched. CDR1 and CDR2 from the germline V gene are SGHAT and FQNNGV. CDR3 length equals 16 residues. CDR3 DNA sequence: TGTGCCAGCAGCCCCGGGACAGCAACAACTAATGAAAAACTGTTTTTT. It codes for CASSPGTATTNEKLFF.

Details on this clone: The CDR3 ends on some other residue instead of the conserved phenylalanine or tryptophan, so this is likely a read error. Because the CDR3's place on the DNA is in doubt, the DNA is left out and the CDR3 is given as listed by TCRdb. V usage is TRBV11-2 and J usage is TRBJ2-3. CDR1 is SGHAT and CDR2 is FQNNGV in the germline V gene. The CDR3 region is 13 residues in length, termini included. CDR3: CASSLEQWTPAQY.

This chain uses TRBV27 with TRBJ1-5, with D hard to call. Germline loops: CDR1 MNHEY, CDR2 SMNVEV (reference sequence). CDR3 length: 13 amino acids. V gave up 4 bases and J gave up 4 bases, with 8 bases separating them. The CDR3: CASSWQRNQPQHF. In nucleotides, the CDR3 is TGTGCCAGCAGTTGGCAGAGGAATCAGCCCCAGCATTTT.

This clone came up once. This chain joins TRBV27 and TRBJ2-2; TRBD2 aligns across 10 bases. Unmatched junction bases numbered 13, after V lost 3 bases and J lost 6 bases. The CDR3 sequence is 18 residues long. In germline, CDR1 is MNHEY, CDR2 SMNVEV (reference sequence). This CDR3 reads CASSFTPWASGSAGELFF. The DNA for the CDR3 is TGTGCCAGCAGTTTTACCCCTTGGGCTAGCGGGAGCGCCGGGGAGCTGTTTTTT.

The gene calls are TRBV7-2 and TRBJ2-7, with 11 bases matching TRBD2. The CDR3 runs to 14 residues. In germline, CDR1 is SGHTA, CDR2 FQGNSA. The junction had 3 bases not matched to a gene; V was cut back by 5 bases and J by 3 bases. CDR3 in amino acids: CASSPLAGDYEQYF. In nucleotides, the CDR3 is TGTGCCAGCAGCCCACTAGCGGGGGACTACGAGCAGTACTTC.

The genes are TRBV6-5 and TRBJ1-5, with D hard to call. Germline CDR1 and CDR2: MNHEY and SVGAGI. This CDR3 is built from 13 residues. V dropped 4 bases and J dropped 0 bases, with 4 bases sitting between them. The CDR3 loop reads CASSLVSNQPQHF. The CDR3 DNA reads as TGTGCCAGCAGTTTAGTTAGCAATCAGCCCCAGCATTTT.

The V gene is TRBV10-2, the J gene TRBJ2-7; the match to TRBD1 covers 7 bases. Germline CDR1 reads WSHSY; CDR2 reads SAAADI. The trim removed 4 bases at V and 5 bases at J, leaving 5 bases unmatched. The CDR3 length is 13 residues. CDR3 sequence (DNA): TGCGCCAGCAGTGGCGACAGGGTCGACGAGCAGTACTTC. Translated: CASSGDRVDEQYF.

The rearrangement links TRBV27 to TRBJ2-1, with D unresolved. There are 11 residues in the CDR3. V was clipped by 4 bases and J by 9 bases, with 7 bases between them. The germline CDR1 and CDR2 sequences are MNHEY and SMNVEV (reference sequence). The CDR3 bases are TGTGCCAGCAGTTGGAGAGGTGAGCAGTTCTTC. This codes for CASSWRGEQFF.

The chain recombines TRBV27 with TRBJ2-1; D is perhaps TRBD1 (6 bases). Germline CDR1 reads MNHEY; CDR2 reads SMNVEV (reference sequence). This CDR3 contains 17 residues. Trimming removed 3 bases at V and 5 bases at J, with 20 bases between. The CDR3 region is CASSLDAWQGNNNEQFF. The CDR3 bases are TGTGCCAGCAGTTTGGACGCCTGGCAGGGGAATAACAATGAGCAGTTCTTC.

For the CDR3, the DNA is TGCAGCGTTGAAAGGGGACAGCCCTACGAGCAGTACTTC. Its protein product is CSVERGQPYEQYF. The chain joins TRBV29-1 to TRBJ2-7; the match to TRBD1 covers 7 bases. The V and J ends lost 2 bases and 2 bases, in that order; junction bases with no gene match: 3. Germline CDR1 and CDR2: SQVTM and ANQGSEA. This CDR3 has 13 amino acids.

V usage is TRBV15 and J usage is TRBJ1-4; weak D call: TRBD1 (5 bases). The CDR3 length is 15 residues. Trimming shortened V by 0 bases and J by 8 bases, and 13 bases separated the two germline ends. Germline V gene sequence: CDR1 LNHNV, CDR2 YYDKDF (reference sequence). The CDR3 nucleotides read TGTGCCACCAGCAGAGATATCGGGGGGGAGGAAAAACTGTTTTTT. As protein: CATSRDIGGEEKLFF.

Notes on this clone: The sample carries other DNA sequences with the same CDR3. The CDR3 nucleotides are TGCAGCGTTGAACGGGACTACGAGCAGTACTTC. Its protein is CSVERDYEQYF. This sequence joins TRBV29-1 and TRBJ2-7; tentatively, D is TRBD2 (5 bases). Trimming removed 2 bases at V and 3 bases at J, with 5 bases between. CDR1 and CDR2 from the germline V gene are SQVTM and ANQGSEA. The CDR3 totals 11 residues.

The V and J genes are TRBV5-1 and TRBJ1-2; no clear D gene. V was pared by 1 base and J by 2 bases, with 9 bases between. The germline gives CDR1 SGHRS, CDR2 YFSETQ. The CDR3 consists of 14 residues. The CDR3 nucleotides are TGCGCCAGCAGCTTGTCTGGGGTCAACTATGGCTACACCTTC. Its protein is CASSLSGVNYGYTF.

The genes are TRBV29-1 and TRBJ1-1; possibly TRBD1 for D (5 bases). This CDR3 spans 14 amino acids. Trimming left V 6 bases short and J 0 bases short, with 14 bases between. Looked up from germline, CDR1 is SQVTM and CDR2 is ANQGSEA. The chain's CDR3 is CSVPKGAMNTEAFF. CDR3 nucleotides: TGCAGCGTCCCCAAAGGGGCCATGAACACTGAAGCTTTCTTT.

V gene TRBV7-2 combines with J gene TRBJ1-5; D call uncertain. This CDR3 has 13 residues. Germline V gives CDR1 SGHTA, CDR2 FQGNSA. V was pared by 5 bases and J by 5 bases, with 10 bases between. CDR3 protein: CASSPSSDQPQHF. The CDR3 DNA reads TGTGCCAGCAGCCCGTCTTCTGATCAGCCCCAGCATTTT.

The chain carries TRBV5-4 and TRBJ2-1; no clear D gene. This CDR3 is built from 15 residues. Trimming shortened V by 0 bases and J by 0 bases, and 7 bases separated the two germline ends. Germline CDR1 is SGHNT and CDR2 is YYREEE (reference sequence). CDR3 nucleotides: TGTGCCAGCAGCTTGGAGGCAGGCTCCTACAATGAGCAGTTCTTC. Translating it yields CASSLEAGSYNEQFF.